One and the same sample provided the 22 T cell receptor beta chains below, sequenced in a study of blood T cell repertoires in COVID-19. Sequencing was performed with immunoSEQ multiplex PCR; in TCRdb, only in-frame clones are kept and a portion is missing. The top ten clones hold around two fifths of a sample with approximately 25,000 clones, 55% to 85% of them seen once. Material for sequencing was peripheral blood. Source of these receptors: a woman of 80 years or more with acute or convalescent COVID-19.

The chain employs TRBV10-2 and TRBJ2-7; TRBD1 matches 11 bases. The CDR3 runs 14 residues. With 8 bases clipped from V and 3 bases from J, the junction kept 6 bases outside the gene matches. Germline CDR1 WSHSY, CDR2 SAAADI. As DNA, the CDR3 is TGCGCCAGCCGCTCCGGGACAGGGGGCTACGAGCAGTACTTC. This sequence encodes CASRSGTGGYEQYF.

The DNA for the CDR3 is TGTGCCAGCAGCGGAGCGATGGATAATTCACCCCTCCACTTT. Translated: CASSGAMDNSPLHF. The chain carries TRBV9 and TRBJ1-6; D is uncertain. Trimming took 3 bases from V and 5 from J, leaving 9 bases between them. Germline lookup yields CDR1 SGDLS and CDR2 YYNGEE. This CDR3 is built from 14 residues.

CDR3 amino acids: CASSGPSRSPLHF. CDR3 DNA: TGTGCCAGCAGCGGTCCCTCCAGGTCACCCCTCCACTTT. V usage is TRBV6-6 and J usage is TRBJ1-6; no reliable D call. Trimming shortened V by 6 bases and J by 10 bases, and 13 bases separated the two germline ends. Germline-derived CDR1 and CDR2 are MNHNY and SVGAGI (reference sequence). This CDR3 is 13 amino acids long.

The CDR3, as DNA: TGTGCCAGCAGCCAAACTTCGACGGGGAACATTCAGTACTTC. This codes for CASSQTSTGNIQYF. The chain is built from TRBV3-1 (or the pseudogene TRBV3-2) and TRBJ2-4; perhaps TRBD2 as D (5 bases). Deletions cut 2 bases from V and 7 bases from J, with 12 bases between. The germline gives CDR1 LGHDT, CDR2 YNNKEL (reference sequence). The CDR3 consists of 14 residues.

This clone appeared a few times. CDR3 in DNA: TGTGCCAGCAGTAATGGACCGTCGGGGGAGCAGTTCTTC. This encodes CASSNGPSGEQFF. The rearrangement joins TRBV6-5 to TRBJ2-1, with a tentative D call TRBD2 (5 bases). Germline values: CDR1 MNHEY, CDR2 SVGAGI. Trimming removed 5 bases at V and 10 bases at J, with 15 bases between. The CDR3 spans 13 residues.

This clone has a single count. The V and J genes are TRBV4-1 and TRBJ2-5; TRBD1 matches 8 bases. CDR3 length equals 16 residues. V lost 2 bases, J lost 5 bases, and 10 bases stayed unmatched. Germline lookup yields CDR1 MGHRA and CDR2 YSYEKL. The CDR3 reads CASSQTSPGGRETQYF. Here the CDR3 DNA reads TGCGCCAGCAGCCAAACTTCCCCAGGGGGCCGTGAGACCCAGTACTTC.

The table lists this clone with a few counts. The CDR3 sequence: CASSHNRGSDTEAFF. The CDR3 region has the DNA TGCGCCAGCAGCCATAATCGCGGGTCAGACACTGAAGCTTTCTTT. The chain employs TRBV4-1 and TRBJ1-1; D is ambiguous. This CDR3 contains 15 residues. V gave up 3 bases and J gave up 3 bases, with 14 bases separating them. Germline V gives CDR1 MGHRA, CDR2 YSYEKL.

The CDR3 DNA reads as TGTGCCAGCAGCGTCGAGCGGGGGGGCACAGATACGCAGTATTTT. Translating gives CASSVERGGTDTQYF. The chain joins TRBV13 to TRBJ2-3; TRBD2 agrees at 9 bases. The CDR3 is made up of 15 amino acids. V shed 5 bases, J shed 1 base, and the junction held 4 bases outside the gene matches. Per the germline V gene, CDR1 is PRHDT and CDR2 is FYEKMQ (reference sequence).

This chain connects TRBV27 to TRBJ2-1; 10 bases fit TRBD2. Germline V gives CDR1 MNHEY, CDR2 SMNVEV (reference sequence). The CDR3 runs to 15 residues. Trimming at V came to 5 bases and at J to 5 bases, leaving 6 bases not matched to a gene. The chain's CDR3 is CASSPGLASHNEQFF. DNA of the CDR3: TGTGCCAGCAGTCCGGGACTAGCGTCCCACAATGAGCAGTTCTTC.

The CDR3 reads CATSRVRGNQPQHF. In nucleotides, the CDR3 is TGTGCCACCAGCAGAGTGCGGGGAAATCAGCCCCAGCATTTT. This chain connects TRBV15 to TRBJ1-5; no clear D gene. The ends were cut back, 1 base at V and 4 bases at J, with 8 bases in the middle. This CDR3 comprises 14 residues. Germline V gene data show CDR1 as LNHNV and CDR2 as YYDKDF (reference sequence).

J is TRBJ1-5 and V is TRBV19; perhaps TRBD1 as D (6 bases). The CDR3 extends over 15 amino acids. V dropped 7 bases and J dropped 3 bases, with 16 bases sitting between them. In germline, CDR1 is LNHDA, CDR2 SQIVND (reference sequence). CDR3 nucleotide sequence: TGTGCCAGTACCGTGGGGGGGGCGGTCAATCAGCCCCAGCATTTT. Amino acids: CASTVGGAVNQPQHF.

The chain joins TRBV19 to TRBJ1-4; the D gene is possibly TRBD1 (5 bases). Germline-derived CDR1 and CDR2 are LNHDA and SQIVND (reference sequence). This CDR3 is 11 amino acids long. V was shortened by 8 bases and J by 11 bases, with 12 bases between the two germline ends. This CDR3 reads CASWGPWKLFF. The DNA of the CDR3 is TGTGCCAGTTGGGGCCCTTGGAAACTGTTTTTT.

This chain uses TRBV12-3 or TRBV12-4 with TRBJ2-7; D is unclear. The CDR3 is 13 amino acids. Trimming removed 9 bases at V and 5 bases at J, with 17 bases between. The CDR3 region is CASRLEVGNEQYF. The DNA for the CDR3 is TGTGCCAGTAGGCTAGAAGTAGGCAACGAGCAGTACTTC.

The genes are TRBV28 and TRBJ2-3; 10 nucleotides line up with TRBD2. V lost 5 bases to trimming and J lost 4 bases; unmatched junction nucleotides: 9. The CDR3 has 16 residues. The germline V gene has CDR1 MDHEN and CDR2 SYDVKM. The CDR3 protein is CASSNLAGGTADTQYF. CDR3 sequence (DNA): TGTGCCAGCAGTAACTTAGCGGGGGGTACAGCAGATACGCAGTATTTT. Combining the CDR3 with reference TRBV28 and TRBJ2-3 gives the whole variable domain DVKVTQSSRYLVKRTGEKVFLECVQDMDHENMFWYRQDPGLGLRLIYFSYDVKMKEKGDIPEGYSVSREKKERFSLILESASTNQTSMYLCASSNLAGGTADTQYFGPGTRLTVL.

The chain combines TRBV19 with TRBJ2-1, with unresolved D. The CDR3 extends over 13 amino acids. V was clipped by 8 bases and J by 9 bases, with 17 bases between them. Germline V gene data show CDR1 as LNHDA and CDR2 as SQIVND (reference sequence). The DNA for the CDR3 is TGTGCCAGTGGTGTGGCCCAAGGCGGTGAGCAGTTCTTC. Its protein product is CASGVAQGGEQFF.

V is TRBV7-9 and J is TRBJ2-3, with TRBD2 matching 7 bases. CDR1 and CDR2 from the germline V gene are SEHNR and FQNEAQ (reference sequence). V dropped 2 bases and J dropped 3; count of bases not matched to a gene: 5. The CDR3 loop spans 15 amino acids. CDR3 in DNA: TGTGCCAGCAGCTTAAGCAGGGAGGGGACAGATACGCAGTATTTT. Amino acid sequence: CASSLSREGTDTQYF.

To note about this clone: Germline and junction disagree at one end, which may indicate a read error. The genes are TRBV7-9 and TRBJ2-7; 12 bases line up with TRBD2. The CDR3 contains 12 residues. CDR1 and CDR2 (germline): SEHNR, FQNEAQ (reference sequence). CDR3 protein: CASSLGTSGYRF. The CDR3 DNA is TGTGCCAGCAGCTTGGGGACTAGCGGGTACCGCTTC.

The count of this clone is one. The rearrangement joins TRBV19 to TRBJ1-2; D unresolved. V shed 1 base and J shed 6 bases, with 9 bases lying between them. The CDR3 runs to 13 residues. Germline lookup yields CDR1 LNHDA and CDR2 SQIVND (reference sequence). CDR3 in amino acids: CASSIVQRHGYTF. CDR3 in DNA: TGTGCCAGTAGTATAGTACAGCGGCATGGCTACACCTTC. Using reference TRBV19 and TRBJ1-2 for the parts outside the CDR3, the full variable domain is DGGITQSPKYLFRKEGQNVTLSCEQNLNHDAMYWYRQDPGQGLRLIYYSQIVNDFQKGDIAEGYSVSREKKESFPLTVTSAQKNPTAFYLCASSIVQRHGYTFGSGTRLTVV.

The rearrangement links TRBV20-1 to TRBJ1-4, with a weak D call TRBD1 (5 bases). Trimming shortened V by 3 bases and J by 8 bases, and 13 bases separated the two germline ends. This CDR3 comprises 13 residues. The V gene's germline CDR1 is DFQATT and CDR2 SNEGSKA (reference sequence). CDR3: CSASSRVNEKLFF. CDR3 DNA: TGCAGTGCTAGTTCCAGGGTAAACGAAAAACTGTTTTTT.

This clone came up once. The V gene is TRBV27, the J gene TRBJ2-7, with D perhaps TRBD1 (6 bases). Germline CDR1 is MNHEY and CDR2 is SMNVEV (reference sequence). CDR3 length: 14 residues. V lost 3 bases to trimming and J lost 4 bases, with 13 bases between them. The CDR3 DNA is TGTGCCAGCAGTTTCAGCAGGGGAGTTTACGAGCAGTACTTC. Translating it yields CASSFSRGVYEQYF.

V and J are TRBV7-3 and TRBJ2-2, with D possibly TRBD1 on 6 matching bases. The CDR3 has 13 amino acids. Trimming shortened V by 8 bases and J by 5 bases, and 12 bases separated the two germline ends. CDR1 SGHTA and CDR2 FQGTGA come from the germline V gene. In DNA form, the CDR3 reads TGTGCCAGCCGCAAGGGGGTGACCGGGGAGCTGTTTTTT. This sequence encodes CASRKGVTGELFF.

This sequence joins TRBV14 and TRBJ2-3; D might be TRBD2 (6 bases). Looked up from germline, CDR1 is SGHDN and CDR2 is FVKESK. The germline V and J ends were trimmed by 1 base and 3 bases, with 11 bases remaining between them. The CDR3 runs 15 residues. The CDR3 protein is CASSQGEVETDTQYF. Written as DNA, the CDR3 is TGTGCCAGCAGCCAAGGGGAGGTGGAAACAGATACGCAGTATTTT.